A single sample gave rise to the 18 T cell receptor beta chains below, sequenced in a study of blood T cell repertoires in COVID-19. Data came from immunoSEQ multiplex PCR; TCRdb stores just in-frame clones and leaves some out. In the table there are about 200,000 clones, roughly 89% of which are singletons. Sequenced material: PBMCs or T cells enriched from blood (not recorded which). The receptors were gathered from a woman in her 30s with acute COVID-19.

V usage is TRBV2 and J usage is TRBJ1-1; possibly TRBD1 for D (6 bases). This CDR3 spans 13 amino acids. V gave up 8 bases and J gave up 1 base, with 11 bases separating them. Germline CDR1 SNHLY, CDR2 FYNNEI. The CDR3 nucleotides read TGTGCCAGCGACCAGGGACAGAACACTGAAGCTTTCTTT. This gives the protein CASDQGQNTEAFF.

V is TRBV29-1 and J is TRBJ1-2; 10 nucleotides match TRBD1. The ends lost 4 bases at V and 3 bases at J; junction bases unmatched: 8. CDR1 and CDR2 from the germline V gene are SQVTM and ANQGSEA. This CDR3 spans 15 amino acids. CDR3 residues: CSVGAGQGTHYGYTF. The CDR3 DNA reads TGCAGCGTTGGGGCGGGACAGGGGACTCACTATGGCTACACCTTC. The whole variable domain, filled in from reference TRBV29-1 and TRBJ1-2, reads SAVISQKPSRDICQRGTSLTIQCQVDSQVTMMFWYRQQPGQSLTLIATANQGSEATYESGFVIDKFPISRPNLTFSTLTVSNMSPEDSSIYLCSVGAGQGTHYGYTFGSGTRLTVV.

The rearrangement links TRBV13 to TRBJ1-4, with 9 bases fitting TRBD1. The CDR3 extends over 14 amino acids. Trimming cost V 4 bases and J 8 bases; bases outside gene matches: 5. Germline V gene data show CDR1 as PRHDT and CDR2 as FYEKMQ (reference sequence). The CDR3 loop reads CASSSGTGIEKLFF. The DNA of the CDR3 is TGTGCCAGCAGCTCTGGGACAGGGATCGAAAAACTGTTTTTT.

This clone was seen a single time. The chain uses TRBV19 and TRBJ1-6, with D maybe TRBD1 (6 bases). Germline V gene data show CDR1 as LNHDA and CDR2 as SQIVND (reference sequence). The CDR3 contains 14 residues. V gave up 11 bases and J gave up 9 bases, with 20 bases separating them. The CDR3 DNA reads as TGTGCCTCGGGGGGCAACTCCAGGGCTTCACCCCTCCACTTT. Translating it yields CASGGNSRASPLHF.

The rearrangement links TRBV29-1 to TRBJ1-4; 7 bases match TRBD1. J lost 4 bases, V lost 7 bases, and 3 bases had no gene match. Germline CDR1 reads SQVTM; CDR2 reads ANQGSEA. The CDR3 totals 12 residues. CDR3 protein: CSAGQSNEKLFF. CDR3 bases: TGCAGCGCGGGACAGAGTAATGAAAAACTGTTTTTT.

The J gene is TRBJ2-2, the V gene TRBV18, with 7 bases identical to TRBD2. The CDR3 spans 15 residues. Trimming took 1 base from V and 3 from J; bases not matched to a gene: 2. Per germline, CDR1 KGHSH and CDR2 LQKENI. The CDR3 bases are TGTGCCAGCTCACCACAGGCGGGGGACACCGGGGAGCTGTTTTTT. This codes for CASSPQAGDTGELFF.

Turning to this clone: The sample carries other DNA sequences with the same CDR3. The chain combines TRBV18 with TRBJ1-1, with D possibly being TRBD1 (5 bases). CDR1 KGHSH and CDR2 LQKENI come from the germline V gene. The ends were cut back, 3 bases at V and 3 bases at J, with 11 bases in the middle. The CDR3 covers 14 residues. The CDR3 reads CASSPLGEDTEAFF. The CDR3 region has the DNA TGTGCCAGCTCACCTTTGGGGGAGGACACTGAAGCTTTCTTT.

V is TRBV25-1 and J is TRBJ2-7; the D is unclear. V lost 4 bases to trimming and J lost 3 bases, with 7 bases between them. The CDR3 totals 12 residues. Germline CDR1 is MGHDK and CDR2 is SYGVNS. CDR3 protein: CASSASLYEQYF. CDR3 in DNA: TGTGCCAGCAGTGCCAGTCTCTACGAGCAGTACTTC.

This clone counts as medium-sized. This CDR3 is also generated by other DNA sequences in the sample. The chain joins TRBV19 to TRBJ2-2; D is undetermined. Germline-derived CDR1 and CDR2 are LNHDA and SQIVND (reference sequence). The V end lost 3 bases, the J end lost 7 bases, and 6 bases lay between the germline ends. CDR3 length: 12 residues. DNA of the CDR3: TGTGCCAGTAGTATTGTTCACGGGGAGCTGTTTTTT. Its protein is CASSIVHGELFF.

The chain couples TRBV9 to TRBJ2-5, with a tentative D call TRBD2 (5 bases). Trimming left V 4 bases short and J 3 bases short, with 16 bases between. The CDR3 spans 15 residues. Germline V CDR1 and CDR2: SGDLS, YYNGEE. CDR3 sequence (DNA): TGTGCCAGCAGCCCAAGGCCGACTACCGAAGAGACCCAGTACTTC. Its translation is CASSPRPTTEETQYF.

The chain combines TRBV10-3 with TRBJ2-7; perhaps TRBD2 as D (5 bases). V lost 4 bases and J 7 bases, leaving 17 bases between the germline ends. Germline-derived CDR1 and CDR2 are ENHRY and SYGVKD. The CDR3 extends over 14 amino acids. Here the CDR3 DNA reads TGTGCCATCAGTGGAGGAGGAGGAGTTGAAGAGCAGTACTTC. It encodes CAISGGGGVEEQYF.

The genes are TRBV7-2 and TRBJ1-5; 7 bases map to TRBD1. The CDR3 has 15 residues. Trimming took 4 bases from V and 4 from J; bases not matched to a gene: 7. Looked up from germline, CDR1 is SGHTA and CDR2 is FQGNSA. DNA for the CDR3: TGTGCCAGCAGCTCGGGACAGAACTTTAATCAGCCCCAGCATTTT. Residues: CASSSGQNFNQPQHF.

J is TRBJ1-1 and V is TRBV28, with TRBD1 identical over 7 bases. CDR3 size: 14 residues. Germline V CDR1 and CDR2: MDHEN, SYDVKM. After removal of 5 bases from V and 1 base from J, the junction contained 4 bases not matched to a gene. Here the CDR3 reads CASSQQGTNTEAFF. The CDR3 nucleotides read TGTGCCAGCAGTCAACAGGGGACGAACACTGAAGCTTTCTTT.

This chain joins TRBV4-1 and TRBJ1-1; the D gene is possibly TRBD1 (5 bases). CDR1 is MGHRA, CDR2 YSYEKL, per germline. CDR3 size: 13 residues. V was trimmed by 1 base and J by 11 bases, leaving 14 bases between them. The CDR3 loop reads CASSQAGPEGAFF. The CDR3 DNA follows: TGCGCCAGCAGCCAAGCCGGCCCGGAGGGGGCTTTCTTT.

The chain uses TRBV6-5 and TRBJ1-1, with D perhaps matching TRBD1 (5 bases). The CDR3 has 15 amino acids. Germline V gives CDR1 MNHEY, CDR2 SVGAGI. V shed 5 bases and J shed 2 bases, with 15 bases lying between them. CDR3 amino acids: CASSPAGGLNTEAFF. The CDR3 region has the DNA TGTGCCAGCAGTCCGGCGGGGGGACTTAACACTGAAGCTTTCTTT.

This chain connects TRBV27 to TRBJ1-1, with D possibly TRBD1 on 6 matching bases. In germline, CDR1 is MNHEY, CDR2 SMNVEV (reference sequence). Between the trimmed V and J ends, which lost 0 bases and 1 base, there was a span of 6 bases. The CDR3 covers 14 residues. The CDR3 DNA is TGTGCCAGCAGTTTATCCAGGGGGAACACTGAAGCTTTCTTT. It yields the protein CASSLSRGNTEAFF.

The chain couples TRBV2 to TRBJ1-5, with TRBD1 identical over 7 bases. The CDR3 covers 13 residues. Germline-derived CDR1 and CDR2 are SNHLY and FYNNEI. Unmatched junction bases numbered 8, after V lost 11 bases and J lost 4 bases. CDR3 DNA sequence: TGTGCCGGCCAGGACAGGAGAAATCAGCCCCAGCATTTT. This sequence encodes CAGQDRRNQPQHF.

The V and J genes are TRBV5-1 and TRBJ1-4; D gene ambiguous. The germline V gene has CDR1 SGHRS and CDR2 YFSETQ. The CDR3 is made up of 15 amino acids. With 1 base removed from V and 0 bases from J, the gap between germline ends came to 7 bases. The DNA for the CDR3 is TGCGCCAGCAGCTTGCTAGAGGCAACTAATGAAAAACTGTTTTTT. As protein: CASSLLEATNEKLFF. Variable domain in full (rest from reference TRBV5-1 and TRBJ1-4): KAGVTQTPRYLIKTRGQQVTLSCSPISGHRSVSWYQQTPGQGLQFLFEYFSETQRNKGNFPGRFSGRQFSNSRSEMNVSTLELGDSALYLCASSLLEATNEKLFFGSGTQLSVL.